Included here is one T cell receptor beta chain sequence, with context. What it recognizes is unknown. In chemo-refractory metastatic non-small-cell lung cancer, patients got ipilimumab CTLA-4 blockade together with focal radiation. The method was immunoSEQ multiplex PCR; TCRdb's version includes in-frame clones alone and lacks a portion of them. In the table there are approximately 40,000 clones, about 86% of which are singletons. This sample is drawn from a study of radiotherapy plus CTLA-4 blockade in lung cancer. Looking at the study overall: Overall, 18% of patients showed an objective response, while around 34% attained disease control.

General observations from the study: Among reported predictors of response, early blood T cell clone dynamics with interferon-beta performed best.

V was shortened by 2 bases and J by 6 bases, with 11 bases between the two germline ends. CDR1 is KGHSH, CDR2 LQKENI, per germline. There are 14 residues in the CDR3. This TCR was sampled from a human donor with non-small cell lung cancer whose response to radiotherapy plus ipilimumab could not be evaluated. The sequencing used peripheral blood, collected from a patient treated with radiotherapy plus ipilimumab. The V call is TRBV18, the J call TRBJ1-5, with D possibly being TRBD1 (6 bases). CDR3 nucleotide sequence: TGTGCCAGCTCACCAGGGCAGGGGCCTCAGCCCCAGCATTTT. The encoded protein is CASSPGQGPQPQHF. The variable domain in full, completed from reference TRBV18 and TRBJ1-5, reads NAGVMQNPRHLVRRRGQEARLRCSPMKGHSHVYWYRQLPEEGLKFMVYLQKENIIDESGMPKERFSAEFPKEGPSILRIQQVVRGDSAAYFCASSPGQGPQPQHFGDGTRLSIL.